Below, 19 T cell receptor beta chains from the same sample are listed, as sequenced in a study of blood T cell repertoires in COVID-19. Sequencing was performed with immunoSEQ multiplex PCR; in TCRdb, only in-frame clones are kept and a portion is missing. This sample carries roughly 90,000 clones, more than 65% of them seen once, and the ten largest clones take roughly 15%. Sample: peripheral blood. These receptors were taken from a human donor in a cohort sampled during active COVID-19.

This clone occurred once. The V call is TRBV9, the J call TRBJ2-7, with D perhaps TRBD2 (6 bases). Per the germline V gene, CDR1 is SGDLS and CDR2 is YYNGEE. CDR3 size: 15 residues. V was cut by 0 bases and J by 2 bases, with 12 bases left in between. CDR3 in DNA: TGTGCCAGCAGCGTAGGTGCGGGGACGACCTACGAGCAGTACTTC. This encodes CASSVGAGTTYEQYF. The variable domain in full, completed from reference TRBV9 and TRBJ2-7, reads DSGVTQTPKHLITATGQRVTLRCSPRSGDLSVYWYQQSLDQGLQFLIQYYNGEERAKGNILERFSAQQFPDLHSELNLSSLELGDSALYFCASSVGAGTTYEQYFGPGTRLTVT.

The chain links TRBV6-1 to TRBJ1-3; D is unclear. This CDR3 spans 14 amino acids. Germline V lookup: CDR1 MNHNS, CDR2 SASEGT. V lost 0 bases, J lost 2 bases, and 5 bases lay in between. CDR3 region: CASSEATAGNTIYF. CDR3 nucleotide sequence: TGTGCCAGCAGTGAAGCTACAGCTGGAAACACCATATATTTT.

This chain joins TRBV7-2 and TRBJ2-2; D unresolved. This CDR3 is 17 amino acids long. CDR1 SGHTA and CDR2 FQGNSA come from the germline V gene. Trimming stripped 3 bases from V and 6 bases from J, with 20 bases between. The DNA of the CDR3 is TGTGCCAGCAGCTTTTCCAGCCAGCGTCACCAGCCCGGGGAGCTGTTTTTT. Protein: CASSFSSQRHQPGELFF.

This clone was counted only a few times. This chain links TRBV18 with TRBJ1-6; no clear D gene. V dropped 5 bases and J dropped 7 bases, with 15 bases sitting between them. The CDR3 contains 15 residues. Germline values: CDR1 KGHSH, CDR2 LQKENI. As DNA, the CDR3 is TGTGCCAGCTCAGCGGGTCTGGGGTGGAATTCACCCCTCCACTTT. Encoded protein: CASSAGLGWNSPLHF.

This clone was seen just once. The genes are TRBV30 and TRBJ1-1, with 9 bases that match TRBD1. Trimming removed 5 bases from V and 0 bases from J; junction bases left unmatched: 1. Germline lookup yields CDR1 GTSNPN and CDR2 SVGIG (reference sequence). The CDR3 loop spans 13 amino acids. The CDR3 reads CAWDRGVNTEAFF. The CDR3 region has the DNA TGTGCCTGGGACAGGGGGGTGAACACTGAAGCTTTCTTT. Using reference TRBV30 and TRBJ1-1 for the parts outside the CDR3, the full variable domain is SQTIHQWPATLVQPVGSPLSLECTVEGTSNPNLYWYRQAAGRGLQLLFYSVGIGQISSEVPQNLSASRPQDRQFILSSKKLLLSDSGFYLCAWDRGVNTEAFFGQGTRLTVV.

The chain links TRBV2 to TRBJ1-4; tentatively, D is TRBD1 (5 bases). The germline V gene encodes CDR1 SNHLY and CDR2 FYNNEI. Deletions cut 6 bases from V and 5 bases from J, with 13 bases between. The CDR3 covers 14 residues. CDR3 nucleotide sequence: TGTGCCAGCAGCCCCGCAGGGTTCAATGAAAAACTGTTTTTT. Protein: CASSPAGFNEKLFF.

This chain joins TRBV23-1 and TRBJ2-1; TRBD1 aligns across 8 bases. TRBV23-1 is an ORF; its function is uncertain. The CDR3 has 13 amino acids. V gave up 8 bases and J gave up 4 bases; unmatched junction bases: 4. DNA for the CDR3: TGCGCCAGCCATGGGGACAGGTACAATGAGCAGTTCTTC. Translated: CASHGDRYNEQFF.

The chain employs TRBV5-1 and TRBJ2-5; a possible D gene is TRBD1 (6 bases). This CDR3 is built from 14 residues. Between the trimmed V and J ends, which lost 4 bases and 4 bases, there was a span of 14 bases. Germline CDR1 is SGHRS and CDR2 is YFSETQ. The CDR3 sequence is CASSETGYGETQYF. The CDR3 coding sequence is TGCGCCAGCAGCGAAACAGGGTACGGAGAGACCCAGTACTTC.

The V and J genes are TRBV3-1 (or the pseudogene TRBV3-2) and TRBJ1-4, with TRBD1 matching over 10 bases. Germline CDR1 and CDR2: LGHDT and YNNKEL (reference sequence). J was trimmed by 1 base and V by 1 base; bases with no gene match: 6. The CDR3 length is 18 residues. CDR3 coding DNA: TGTGCCAGCAGCCAAGGTTTGGGACAGGGGTTAACTAATGAAAAACTGTTTTTT. Its protein product is CASSQGLGQGLTNEKLFF.

The chain uses TRBV6-5 and TRBJ1-6; the D gene is possibly TRBD1 (5 bases). The germline V gene has CDR1 MNHEY and CDR2 SVGAGI. CDR3 length equals 13 residues. Trimming removed 10 bases at V and 6 bases at J, with 13 bases between. As DNA, the CDR3 is TGTGCCACGTGGCGGGGCGGTAATTCACCCCTCCACTTT. Translated: CATWRGGNSPLHF.

This clone turned up a few times. The rearrangement uses TRBV29-1 and TRBJ1-1, with 8 positions matching TRBD1. Unmatched junction bases numbered 9, after V lost 8 bases and J lost 1 base. This CDR3 is 14 amino acids long. CDR1 is SQVTM and CDR2 is ANQGSEA in the germline V gene. The CDR3 sequence: CSTQGRGQNTEAFF. CDR3 bases: TGCAGCACCCAGGGCAGGGGGCAGAACACTGAAGCTTTCTTT.

The V gene is TRBV24-1, the J gene TRBJ2-7; 8 bases fit TRBD1. This CDR3 is built from 11 residues. Germline V gene data show CDR1 as KGHDR and CDR2 as SFDVKD. The J segment lost 6 bases and the V segment lost 10 bases, leaving 4 bases of the junction unmatched. CDR3 residues: CATRQGREQYF. The CDR3 region has the DNA TGTGCCACAAGACAGGGGCGCGAGCAGTACTTC.

The rearrangement joins TRBV5-1 to TRBJ1-2; the D is unclear. Trimming took 1 base from V and 1 from J, leaving 11 bases between them. The CDR3 consists of 15 residues. Germline lookup yields CDR1 SGHRS and CDR2 YFSETQ. CDR3 sequence: CASSLTFGSNYGYTF. Here the CDR3 DNA reads TGCGCCAGCAGCTTGACCTTCGGGAGTAACTATGGCTACACCTTC. Using reference TRBV5-1 and TRBJ1-2 for the parts outside the CDR3, the full variable domain is KAGVTQTPRYLIKTRGQQVTLSCSPISGHRSVSWYQQTPGQGLQFLFEYFSETQRNKGNFPGRFSGRQFSNSRSEMNVSTLELGDSALYLCASSLTFGSNYGYTFGSGTRLTVV.

This clone was observed once. The chain couples TRBV28 to TRBJ2-5, with TRBD2 matching 7 bases. This CDR3 has 13 amino acids. The germline CDR1 and CDR2 sequences are MDHEN and SYDVKM. The V and J ends lost 6 bases and 3 bases, in that order; junction bases with no gene match: 4. The CDR3 nucleotides are TGTGCCAGCAGGTCGGGGGGTAAAGAGACCCAGTACTTC. This sequence encodes CASRSGGKETQYF.

The V call is TRBV14, the J call TRBJ1-1, with D unresolved. The V gene lost 0 bases and the J gene lost 11 bases, with 13 bases spanning the gap. Germline V gives CDR1 SGHDN, CDR2 FVKESK. The CDR3 runs to 13 residues. Written as DNA, the CDR3 is TGTGCCAGCAGCCAAGATTATCGGGGTCTCGCTTTCTTT. Its translation: CASSQDYRGLAFF.

V is TRBV23-1 and J is TRBJ2-1; 14 nucleotides line up with TRBD2. TRBV23-1 is an ORF; its function is uncertain. The CDR3 sequence is 17 residues long. Trimming took 3 bases from V and 12 from J; bases not matched to a gene: 13. The CDR3 DNA reads TGCGCCAGCAGTCACCGCGGACTAGCGGGAGGAGGCAGGGGGCAGTTCTTC. This translates into CASSHRGLAGGGRGQFF.

CDR3 bases: TGTGCCAGCAGTCCCCGTCGGGCGGGAAGTTCAACCGGGGAGCTGTTTTTT. Encoded protein: CASSPRRAGSSTGELFF. The V call is TRBV27, the J call TRBJ2-2; TRBD2 is a possible D gene (6 bases). This CDR3 region has 17 residues. CDR1 is MNHEY, CDR2 SMNVEV, per germline (reference sequence). V was trimmed by 5 bases and J by 5 bases, leaving 21 bases between them.

This sequence joins TRBV11-2 and TRBJ2-3; weak D call: TRBD2 (6 bases). Looked up from germline, CDR1 is SGHAT and CDR2 is FQNNGV. The germline V and J ends were trimmed by 5 bases and 2 bases, with 14 bases remaining between them. CDR3 length equals 15 residues. The CDR3 DNA follows: TGTGCCAGCAGCCTACAGCGGGCCTACACAGATACGCAGTATTTT. Translating gives CASSLQRAYTDTQYF.

The chain joins TRBV7-8 to TRBJ2-3; D possibly corresponds to TRBD1 (5 bases). V was cut by 5 bases and J by 0 bases, with 12 bases left in between. Germline V gene data show CDR1 as SGHVS and CDR2 as FQNEAQ. This CDR3 is built from 15 residues. CDR3 sequence: CASSAYRRSTDTQYF. DNA of the CDR3: TGTGCCAGCAGCGCCTACAGGCGAAGCACAGATACGCAGTATTTT.